This T cell receptor (beta chain) was obtained from a study of human T cells and chemical hapten exposure. The time point is: pre-sensitization, week 0. Sample treatment: therapeutic diphenylcyclopropenone sensitization with weekly scalp DPC. Blood was collected ahead of every patch test applied. CDR3 length: 17 residues. Germline trimming cut 3 bases from V and 6 bases from J; bases unmatched to any gene: 15. Details on this clonotype: Antigen: not known.

General study points: There were significantly more large CDR3 similarity clusters among expanded TCRs than among controls. Those TCRs sitting above 1 in 1000 frequency stayed the same with DPC sensitization.

Individual cDNA molecules had unique molecular identifiers attached to them by the library. A single record per CDR3 protein comes from TCRdb applying MiXCR to the RACE reads. The table shows under 300,000 distinct CDR3 sequences, with around 7.3% occurring only once. Source: whole blood, taken in connection with sensitization to the hapten diphenylcyclopropenone (DPC). The chain joins TRBV12-3 or TRBV12-4 to TRBJ2-5; 8 nucleotides line up with TRBD2. The receptor was isolated from a man aged 18 to 30 with alopecia areata. Some clones in this sample may be carry-over from other donors' samples. The CDR3 DNA follows: TGTGCCAGCAGTTTGAGCTCCAGCGGGGGCCCAACGAAGACCCAGTACTTC. Protein: CASSLSSSGGPTKTQYF.